The 12 T cell receptor beta chains given below trace back to one sample, sequenced in a study of glioma-infiltrating T cells (dated by TCRdb to about 2016). Instrument used: Illumina MiSeq. The iRepertoire nested amplicon-rescue multiplex PCR (arm-PCR) platform was used to amplify TCR alpha and beta CDR3 regions from RNA. TCRdb reprocessed the public reads (quality trimming at Q25 with fastp, clone calling with MiXCR) and kept in-frame beta chains. Entries are consolidated by CDR3 protein sequence, retaining the most common genes and DNA. Counted in this sample were some 10,000 distinct CDR3 sequences; approximately 58% of them appeared once. The ten most abundant clones make up around 21% of the sample. Sequencing was done on a sample of glioma tissue, nonneoplastic brain tissue, or PBMCs (not recorded which). Every receptor here comes from a human donor with low-grade glioma or glioblastoma, undergoing nonglioma brain surgery, or in good health (not recorded which).

This clonotype has a single count. This chain joins TRBV7-2 and TRBJ2-7, with D tentatively TRBD1 or TRBD2 (5 bases each). The germline V gene encodes CDR1 SGHTA and CDR2 FQGNSA. This CDR3 is 15 amino acids long. V lost 5 bases and J lost 0, with 14 bases in between. In nucleotides, the CDR3 is TGTGCCAGCAGCACGGGACGGATGAGCTCCTACGAGCAGTACTTC. It translates to CASSTGRMSSYEQYF.

By proportion, this clonotype is medium-sized (0.01 to 0.1%). The CDR3 nucleotides are TGCAGTGCTAAACAGTCGGCGGGAGGTTGGTACAATGAGCAGTTCTTC. Translating gives CSAKQSAGGWYNEQFF. The chain links TRBV20-1 to TRBJ2-1; TRBD2 agrees at 8 bases. The V and J ends lost 4 bases and 4 bases, in that order; junction bases with no gene match: 12. Germline V gene sequence: CDR1 DFQATT, CDR2 SNEGSKA (reference sequence). The CDR3 length is 16 residues.

Comments on this clonotype: This may be a read error, as it is one base from a much larger clone. The final CDR3 position lacks the conserved phenylalanine or tryptophan, pointing to a likely read error. This rearrangement joins TRBV20-1 to TRBJ2-1, with TRBD2 identical over 7 bases. Looked up from germline, CDR1 is DFQATT and CDR2 is SNEGSKA (reference sequence). This CDR3 spans 13 amino acids. J gave up 10 bases and V 4 bases, and 10 bases lay outside the gene matches. This CDR3 is CSATRAGLREQFI. CDR3 bases: TGCAGTGCTACTCGCGCGGGACTACGCGAGCAGTTCATC.

As for this clonotype: A read error is likely, as this CDR3 ends without the conserved phenylalanine or tryptophan. The gene calls are TRBV7-9 and TRBJ1-6; D call uncertain. Germline-derived CDR1 and CDR2 are SEHNR and FQNEAQ (reference sequence). The CDR3 sequence is 15 residues long. The CDR3 region has the DNA TGTGCCAGCAGCGAACTTGGACCGCTTAATTCACACCTCCACCTT. Amino acid sequence: CASSELGPLNSHLHL.

V gene TRBV27 combines with J gene TRBJ1-2; D unclear. Looked up from germline, CDR1 is MNHEY and CDR2 is SMNVEV (reference sequence). This CDR3 comprises 14 residues. Trimming took off 6 bases at V and 8 bases at J, with 19 bases between the two ends. The CDR3 DNA sequence: TGTGCCAGCAGACCCGAAATCTGGGGAAGAGGCTACACCTTC. Translation: CASRPEIWGRGYTF.

The V and J genes are TRBV27 and TRBJ1-6; D may be TRBD1 (6 bases). The length of the CDR3 is 15 residues. Germline CDR1 is MNHEY and CDR2 is SMNVEV (reference sequence). Trimming left V 4 bases short and J 14 bases short, with 21 bases between. CDR3 protein: CASSSPTRDKNSLHF. The DNA for the CDR3 is TGTGCCAGCAGTTCCCCAACCCGGGACAAGAATTCCCTCCACTTT.

The count of this clonotype is one. Its ends do not fully match the called genes, so a read error is possible. The rearrangement joins TRBV27 to TRBJ1-1; D unresolved. CDR1 is MNHEY, CDR2 SMNVEV, per germline (reference sequence). The CDR3 is 13 amino acids. The CDR3 DNA reads TGTGCCAGCTCTCAGGAATTGAACGCTGAAGCTTTCTTT. Translating gives CASSQELNAEAFF.

In this sample, this clonotype turned up many times. Possible read error: a much larger clone is one base away. The genes are TRBV20-1 and TRBJ1-5, with D unclear. The CDR3 runs to 12 residues. Trimming pared 6 bases from V and 9 bases from J, leaving 15 bases between. Germline-derived CDR1 and CDR2 are DFQATT and SNEGSKA (reference sequence). The CDR3 loop is CSAKWTDRPQHF. The CDR3 DNA reads TGCAGTGCCAAGTGGACGGATCGGCCCCAGCATTTT.

Note on this clonotype: One junction end does not reproduce the germline sequence, and a read error may be involved. This chain uses TRBV12-3 or TRBV12-4 with TRBJ2-7; TRBD1 agrees at 10 bases. The CDR3 loop spans 12 amino acids. The CDR3 reads CASCGTGEEQYF. The CDR3 DNA is TGCGCCAGCTGCGGGACAGGGGAAGAGCAGTACTTC.

Points on this clonotype: One junction end disagrees with the germline gene, perhaps due to a read error. The chain recombines TRBV15 with TRBJ2-3; 8 nucleotides match TRBD1. This CDR3 has 17 amino acids. CDR1 and CDR2 (germline): LNHNV, YYDKDF (reference sequence). CDR3 sequence: CATSRAPGTGGTDTEYF. CDR3 sequence (DNA): TGTGCCACAAGCAGAGCTCCAGGGACAGGAGGGACAGATACGGAGTATTTT.

V and J are TRBV2 and TRBJ2-2, with D unclear. Germline V gene lookup returns CDR1 SNHLY and CDR2 FYNNEI. The V end was cut by 2 bases, the J end by 5 bases, with 12 bases between. The CDR3 is 15 amino acids. The CDR3 region has the DNA TGTGCCAGCAGTGAAAAAGCAGCGAGAACCGGGGAGCTGTTTTTT. Translated: CASSEKAARTGELFF.

This chain connects TRBV20-1 to TRBJ2-5; unclear D gene. This CDR3 region has 14 residues. The V end was cut by 3 bases, the J end by 4 bases, with 15 bases between. Germline assignment: CDR1 DFQATT and CDR2 SNEGSKA (reference sequence). CDR3 coding DNA: TGCAGTGCTAGTCCCAGCATGGGTGGAGAGACCCAGTACTTC. Amino acid sequence: CSASPSMGGETQYF.